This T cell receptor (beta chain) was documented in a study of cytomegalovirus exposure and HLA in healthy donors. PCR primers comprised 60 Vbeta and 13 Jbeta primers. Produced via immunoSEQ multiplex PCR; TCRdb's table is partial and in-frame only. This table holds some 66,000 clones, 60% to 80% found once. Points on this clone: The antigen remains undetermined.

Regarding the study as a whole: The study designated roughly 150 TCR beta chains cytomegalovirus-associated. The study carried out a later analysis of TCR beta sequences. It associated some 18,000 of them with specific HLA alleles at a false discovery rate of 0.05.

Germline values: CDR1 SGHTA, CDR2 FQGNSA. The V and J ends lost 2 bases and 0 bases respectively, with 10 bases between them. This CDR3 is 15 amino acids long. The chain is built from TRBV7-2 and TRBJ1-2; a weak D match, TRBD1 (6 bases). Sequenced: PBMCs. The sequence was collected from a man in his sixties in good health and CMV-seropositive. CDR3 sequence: CASSLLRQANYGYTF. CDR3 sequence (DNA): TGTGCCAGCAGCTTACTCCGACAGGCTAACTATGGCTACACCTTC.